This TCR beta chain was identified in a study of control samples from healthy donors and cancer patients. Produced via immunoSEQ multiplex PCR; TCRdb's table is partial and in-frame only. The profile shows about 89,000 clones, 86% of them singletons. The sample comprised blood. The sequence derives from a man younger than 45 in good health.

The CDR3, as DNA: TGTGCCAGCAGTGACATGGGTCAAGAGACCCAGTACTTC. This encodes CASSDMGQETQYF. V usage is TRBV2 and J usage is TRBJ2-5; D is unresolved. CDR1 is SNHLY, CDR2 FYNNEI, per germline. V was cut by 3 bases and J by 2 bases, with 7 bases left in between. This CDR3 region has 13 residues.